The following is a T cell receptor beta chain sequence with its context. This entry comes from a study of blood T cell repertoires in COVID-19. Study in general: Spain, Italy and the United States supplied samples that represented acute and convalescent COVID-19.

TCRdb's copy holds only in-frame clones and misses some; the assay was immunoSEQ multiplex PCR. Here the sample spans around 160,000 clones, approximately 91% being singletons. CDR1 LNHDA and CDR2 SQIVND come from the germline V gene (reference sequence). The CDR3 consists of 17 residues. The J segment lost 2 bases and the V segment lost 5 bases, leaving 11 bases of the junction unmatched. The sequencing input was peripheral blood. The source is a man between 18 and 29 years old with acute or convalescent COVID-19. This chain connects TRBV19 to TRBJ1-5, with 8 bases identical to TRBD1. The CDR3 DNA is TGTGCCAGTAGTCCTCCGGACAGGGAGGTTCGCAATCAGCCCCAGCATTTT. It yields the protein CASSPPDREVRNQPQHF.